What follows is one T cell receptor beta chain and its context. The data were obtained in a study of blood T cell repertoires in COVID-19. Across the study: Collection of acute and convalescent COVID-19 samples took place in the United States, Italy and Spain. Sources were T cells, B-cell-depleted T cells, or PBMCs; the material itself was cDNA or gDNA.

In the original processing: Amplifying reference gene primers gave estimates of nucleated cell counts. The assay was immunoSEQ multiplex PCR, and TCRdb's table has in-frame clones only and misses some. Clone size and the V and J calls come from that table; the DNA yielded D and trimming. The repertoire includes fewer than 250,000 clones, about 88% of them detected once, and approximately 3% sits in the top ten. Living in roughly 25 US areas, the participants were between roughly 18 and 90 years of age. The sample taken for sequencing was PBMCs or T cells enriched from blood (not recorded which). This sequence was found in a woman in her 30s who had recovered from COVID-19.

CDR3 sequence (DNA): TGTGCCAGTAGCCGGACAGGGGGGACCTACGAGCAGTACTTC. As protein: CASSRTGGTYEQYF. The chain recombines TRBV19 with TRBJ2-7; TRBD1 aligns across 10 bases. Trimming took 6 bases from V and 2 from J; bases not matched to a gene: 4. Germline values: CDR1 LNHDA, CDR2 SQIVND (reference sequence). This CDR3 is built from 14 residues.